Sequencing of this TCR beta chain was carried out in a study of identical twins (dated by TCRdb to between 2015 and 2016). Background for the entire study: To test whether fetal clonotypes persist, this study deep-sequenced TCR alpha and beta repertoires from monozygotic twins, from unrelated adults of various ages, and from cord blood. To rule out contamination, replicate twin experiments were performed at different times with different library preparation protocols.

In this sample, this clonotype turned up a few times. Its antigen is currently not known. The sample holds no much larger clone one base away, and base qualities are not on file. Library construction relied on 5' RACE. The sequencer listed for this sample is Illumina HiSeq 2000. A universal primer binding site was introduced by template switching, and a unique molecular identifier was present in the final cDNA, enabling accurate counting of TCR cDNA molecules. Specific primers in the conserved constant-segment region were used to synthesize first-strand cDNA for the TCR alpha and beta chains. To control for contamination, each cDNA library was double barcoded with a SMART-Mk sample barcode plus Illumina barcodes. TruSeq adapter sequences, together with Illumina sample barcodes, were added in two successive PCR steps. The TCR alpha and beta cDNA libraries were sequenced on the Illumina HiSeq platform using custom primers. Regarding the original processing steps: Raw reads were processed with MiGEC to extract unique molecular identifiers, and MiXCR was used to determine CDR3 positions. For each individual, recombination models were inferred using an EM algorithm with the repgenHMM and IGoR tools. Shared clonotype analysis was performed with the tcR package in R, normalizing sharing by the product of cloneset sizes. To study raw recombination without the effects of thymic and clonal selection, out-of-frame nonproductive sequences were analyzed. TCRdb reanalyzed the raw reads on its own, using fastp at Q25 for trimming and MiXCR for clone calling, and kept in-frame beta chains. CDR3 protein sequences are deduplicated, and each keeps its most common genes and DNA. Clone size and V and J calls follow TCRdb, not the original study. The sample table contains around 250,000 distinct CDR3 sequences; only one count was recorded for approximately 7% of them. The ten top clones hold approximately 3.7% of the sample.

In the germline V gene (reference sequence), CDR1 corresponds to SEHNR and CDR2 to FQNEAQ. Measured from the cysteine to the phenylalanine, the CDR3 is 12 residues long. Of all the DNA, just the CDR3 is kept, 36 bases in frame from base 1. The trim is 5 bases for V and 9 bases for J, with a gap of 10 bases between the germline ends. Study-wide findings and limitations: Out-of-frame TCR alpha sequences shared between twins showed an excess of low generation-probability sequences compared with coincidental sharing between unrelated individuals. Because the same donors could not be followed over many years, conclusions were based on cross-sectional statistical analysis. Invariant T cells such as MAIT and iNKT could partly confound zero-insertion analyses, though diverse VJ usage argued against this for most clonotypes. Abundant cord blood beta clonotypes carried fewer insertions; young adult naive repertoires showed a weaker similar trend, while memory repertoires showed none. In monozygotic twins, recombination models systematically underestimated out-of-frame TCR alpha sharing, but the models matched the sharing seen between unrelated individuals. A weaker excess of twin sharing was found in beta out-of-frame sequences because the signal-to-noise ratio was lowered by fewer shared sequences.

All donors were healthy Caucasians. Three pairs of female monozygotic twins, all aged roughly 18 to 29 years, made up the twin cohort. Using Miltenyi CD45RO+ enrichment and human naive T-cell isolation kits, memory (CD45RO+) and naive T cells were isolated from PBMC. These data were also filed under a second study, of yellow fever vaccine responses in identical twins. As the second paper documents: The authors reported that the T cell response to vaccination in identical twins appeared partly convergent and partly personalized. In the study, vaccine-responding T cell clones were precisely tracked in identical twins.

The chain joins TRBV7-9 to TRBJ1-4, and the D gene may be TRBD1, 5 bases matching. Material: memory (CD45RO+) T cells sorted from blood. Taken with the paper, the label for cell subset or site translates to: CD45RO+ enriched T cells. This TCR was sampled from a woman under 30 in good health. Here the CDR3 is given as CASSPGEKKLFF. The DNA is TGTGCCAGCAGCCCGGGGGAGAAAAAACTGTTTTTT.